A selection of T cell receptor beta chains follows, all from one sample in a study of cytomegalovirus exposure and HLA in healthy donors. TCRdb's copy holds only in-frame clones and misses some; the assay was immunoSEQ multiplex PCR. The table has fewer than 90,000 clones, approximately 80% seen once. The sample consisted of PBMCs. These TCRs come from a human donor in good health. Each CDR3 is given with its conserved first and last residue. D genes are given only for firm matches. Clone size is stated in some rows and not others, as once, few, many or a class when expanded.

j_gene: TRBJ2-7; v_gene: TRBV4-2; d_gene: TRBD1; abundance: few; CDR3aa: CASSRDRDSSYEQYF; CDR3nt: TGTGCCAGCAGCCGGGACCGGGACAGTTCCTACGAGCAGTACTTC
j_gene: TRBJ1-5; v_gene: TRBV7-2; d_gene: TRBD1; abundance: once; CDR3aa: CASSPLTGTNQPQHF; CDR3nt: TGTGCCAGCAGCCCACTGACAGGGACCAATCAGCCCCAGCATTTT
j_gene: TRBJ2-5; v_gene: TRBV19; d_gene: TRBD1; abundance: .; CDR3aa: CASSALGTGGDLYF; CDR3nt: TGTGCCAGTAGTGCCCTCGGGACAGGGGGAGACCTATACTTC
j_gene: TRBJ1-3; v_gene: TRBV7-2; d_gene: .; abundance: .; CDR3aa: CASSPQRVAGNTIYF; CDR3nt: TGTGCCAGCAGCCCCCAGCGGGTTGCCGGAAACACCATATATTTT
j_gene: TRBJ2-5; v_gene: TRBV9; d_gene: TRBD1; abundance: .; CDR3aa: CASSEGTGRETQYF; CDR3nt: TGTGCCAGCAGCGAGGGGACAGGGCGGGAAACCCAGTACTTC
j_gene: TRBJ2-1; v_gene: TRBV7-3; d_gene: .; abundance: .; CDR3aa: CASGGGPNNEQFF; CDR3nt: TGTGCCAGCGGTGGGGGCCCCAACAATGAGCAGTTCTTC
j_gene: TRBJ2-7; v_gene: TRBV5-1; d_gene: .; abundance: few; CDR3aa: CASSLESGYYEQYF; CDR3nt: TGCGCCAGCAGCTTGGAGTCAGGCTACTACGAGCAGTACTTC
j_gene: TRBJ2-6; v_gene: TRBV14; d_gene: .; abundance: .; CDR3aa: CASSQLGGFGANVLTF; CDR3nt: TGTGCCAGCAGCCAACTTGGGGGGTTTGGGGCCAACGTCCTGACTTTC
j_gene: TRBJ2-7; v_gene: TRBV18; d_gene: .; abundance: .; CDR3aa: CASSPVTGIDYEQYF; CDR3nt: TGTGCCAGCTCACCGGTGACAGGAATAGACTACGAGCAGTACTTC
j_gene: TRBJ2-7; v_gene: TRBV15; d_gene: .; abundance: .; CDR3aa: CATSRDRVFYEQYF; CDR3nt: TGTGCCACCAGCAGAGATCGGGTTTTCTACGAGCAGTACTTC
j_gene: TRBJ1-2; v_gene: TRBV6-5; d_gene: TRBD1; abundance: .; CDR3aa: CATQGPNYGYTF; CDR3nt: TGTGCCACACAGGGGCCTAACTATGGCTACACCTTC
j_gene: TRBJ1-5; v_gene: TRBV6-1; d_gene: TRBD1; abundance: .; CDR3aa: CASSKGTGDYSNQPQHF; CDR3nt: TGTGCCAGCAGTAAAGGGACAGGGGATTATAGCAATCAGCCCCAGCATTTT
j_gene: TRBJ2-1; v_gene: TRBV2; d_gene: .; abundance: .; CDR3aa: CASSSRQAIYNEQFF; CDR3nt: TGTGCCAGCAGCAGCAGACAGGCGATCTACAATGAGCAGTTCTTC
j_gene: TRBJ1-1; v_gene: TRBV10-3; d_gene: TRBD1; abundance: .; CDR3aa: CANSGTENTEAFF; CDR3nt: TGTGCCAACTCCGGGACAGAGAACACTGAAGCTTTCTTT
j_gene: TRBJ1-6; v_gene: TRBV6-5; d_gene: .; abundance: once; CDR3aa: CASMGLYNSPLHF; CDR3nt: TGTGCCAGCATGGGCCTTTATAATTCACCCCTCCACTTT
j_gene: TRBJ1-2; v_gene: TRBV29-1; d_gene: .; abundance: .; CDR3aa: CSGTENYGYTF; CDR3nt: TGCAGCGGAACAGAGAACTATGGCTACACCTTC
j_gene: TRBJ2-2; v_gene: TRBV9; d_gene: TRBD1; abundance: once; CDR3aa: CASSVGADRERGGELFF; CDR3nt: TGTGCCAGCAGCGTGGGGGCCGACAGGGAACGAGGCGGGGAGCTGTTTTTT
j_gene: TRBJ2-2; v_gene: TRBV11-2; d_gene: TRBD2; abundance: .; CDR3aa: CASSLALAGGPNTGELFF; CDR3nt: TGTGCCAGCAGCTTAGCTCTAGCGGGGGGCCCGAACACCGGGGAGCTGTTTTTT